This T cell receptor (beta chain) was identified in a study of breast tumors, draining lymph nodes, adjacent tissues. The lymph nodes were axillary draining lymph nodes from breast cancer patients. The V segment lost 0 bases and the J segment 6 bases; nucleotides outside the gene matches: 13. The length of the CDR3 is 18 residues. Germline assignment: CDR1 WNHNN and CDR2 SYGVQD (reference sequence). Many counts were recorded for this clonotype. MiXCR was run by TCRdb on the multiplex PCR reads, yielding one entry per CDR3 protein. The table records about 180,000 distinct CDR3 sequences, more than 25% of them present only once.

The receptor's source is a female donor with breast cancer. Some clones in this sample may be carry-over from other donors' samples. The chain uses TRBV10-1 and TRBJ2-1, with 8 nucleotides matching TRBD2. Sequenced: axillary lymph node tissue. CDR3 coding DNA: TGCGCCAGCAGTGAGTCGGCTAGCGGGTCCAAAAGGCCCAATGAGCAGTTCTTC. Protein sequence: CASSESASGSKRPNEQFF.